The T cell receptor (beta chain) described here comes from a study of T cell responses to AZD1222 COVID-19 vaccine. The CDR3 loop spans 13 amino acids. CDR1 GTSNPN and CDR2 SVGIG come from the germline V gene (reference sequence). Trimming left V 0 bases short and J 5 bases short, with 8 bases between. Here immunoSEQ multiplex PCR was the method, and the copy in TCRdb shows in-frame clones only, minus some. The sample has 150,000 to 200,000 clones, around 94% seen once. The source is an adult in good health. This sequence joins TRBV30 and TRBJ1-5; perhaps TRBD1 as D (5 bases). The sequencing here drew on peripheral blood, taken on day 0 of AZD1222 vaccination. CDR3 region: CAWSVRGDQPQHF. CDR3 coding DNA: TGTGCCTGGAGTGTAAGGGGAGATCAGCCCCAGCATTTT.